The clone carrying this TCR beta chain was seen many times. The authors ran a second PCR of roughly 6 to 12 cycles using a sample-barcoded 5' primer and a J-beta primer mix. A single record per CDR3 protein comes from TCRdb applying MiXCR to the 5' RACE reads. The sample lists around 1,500,000 distinct CDR3 sequences, roughly 40% occurring once. The data were taken from a study of blood T cells in healthy people across ages. This receptor was identified in a woman between 18 and 29 years old in good health. The sample taken for sequencing was blood.

The CDR3 spells CSAGAGGARNEQFF. The CDR3 coding sequence is TGCAGTGCGGGAGCGGGAGGGGCACGCAATGAGCAGTTCTTC. The V gene is TRBV20-1, the J gene TRBJ2-1; 10 bases align to TRBD2. Germline CDR1 is DFQATT and CDR2 is SNEGSKA (reference sequence). With V trimmed by 6 bases and J by 6 bases, 8 bases remained unmatched. The CDR3 extends over 14 amino acids.